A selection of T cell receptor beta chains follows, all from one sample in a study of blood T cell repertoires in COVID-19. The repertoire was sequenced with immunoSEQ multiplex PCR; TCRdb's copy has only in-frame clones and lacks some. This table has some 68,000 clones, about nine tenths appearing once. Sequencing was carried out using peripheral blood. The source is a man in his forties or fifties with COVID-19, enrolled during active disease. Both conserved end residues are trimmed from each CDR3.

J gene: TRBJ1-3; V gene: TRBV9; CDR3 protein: ASSGGSTGTGNTIY
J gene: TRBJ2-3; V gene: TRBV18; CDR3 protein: ASSPADRGSTDTQY
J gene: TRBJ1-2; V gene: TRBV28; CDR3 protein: ASSTRRGPNYGYT
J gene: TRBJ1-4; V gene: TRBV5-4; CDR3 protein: ASSFPDEKLF
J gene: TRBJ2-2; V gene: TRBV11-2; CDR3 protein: ASSLTGVVTGELF
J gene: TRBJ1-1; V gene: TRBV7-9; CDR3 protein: ASSLTGQLNTEAF
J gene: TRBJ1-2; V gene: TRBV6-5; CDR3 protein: ASFLGTGANYGYT
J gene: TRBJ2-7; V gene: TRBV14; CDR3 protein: ASSPGTGTTTSYEQY
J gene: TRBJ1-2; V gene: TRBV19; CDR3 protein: ASSIPGSGYGYT
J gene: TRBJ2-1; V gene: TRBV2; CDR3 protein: ASSERAGVEDEQF
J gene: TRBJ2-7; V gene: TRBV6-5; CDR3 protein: ATEGLAGVEQY
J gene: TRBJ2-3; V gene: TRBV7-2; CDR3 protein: ASSLAGRGGSASTDTQY
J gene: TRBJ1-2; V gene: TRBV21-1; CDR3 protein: ASSTPTRRWRGYT
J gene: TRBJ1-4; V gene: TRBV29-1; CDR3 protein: SAGEPNEKLF